This T cell receptor (beta chain) was sequenced during a study of early T cells in non-severe SARS-CoV-2 infection. Looking at the study overall: The study sequenced bulk RNA from unsorted whole blood, with chains unpaired. General study points: VDJdb matching favored anti-spike CD8 responses, missing private and CD4 specificities.

This clonotype was seen ten or more times. Antigen: not known. Individual cDNA molecules each received unique molecular identifiers attached to them. TCRdb fed the 5' RACE reads into MiXCR, producing one record per CDR3 protein. The sample carries under 45,000 distinct CDR3 sequences, about 5.2% recorded once. Material: whole blood, obtained at baseline. The sequence derives from an adult who was a healthcare worker with PCR-confirmed SARS-CoV-2 infection or an uninfected control (not recorded which).

Written as DNA, the CDR3 is TGCAGTGCTTGGGCCGTATATGGCTACACCTTC. Its translation: CSAWAVYGYTF. This sequence joins TRBV20-1 and TRBJ1-2, with D uncertain. The CDR3 is 11 residues long. Germline CDR1 DFQATT, CDR2 SNEGSKA (reference sequence). Trimming took off 5 bases at V and 5 bases at J, with 9 bases between the two ends.